This T cell receptor beta chain was identified in a study of blood T cells in healthy people across ages. With a J-beta primer mix and a sample-barcoded 5' primer, a second PCR ran roughly 6 to 11 cycles. Each CDR3 protein gets one entry after TCRdb re-called the 5' RACE reads with MiXCR. The data hold 650,000 to 1,000,000 distinct CDR3 sequences, with under 40% observed a single time. Study-wide results and limits: Unknown donor CMV status possibly confounded expanded clonotype changes.

V was trimmed by 3 bases and J by 1 base, leaving 9 bases between them. The CDR3 is made up of 13 amino acids. Germline V gene data show CDR1 as SQVTM and CDR2 as ANQGSEA. On this clonotype itself: Its antigen is not identified.

The sample, about 9.2 milliliters of peripheral blood, was drawn from each donor. The sequenced material came from blood. V gene TRBV29-1 combines with J gene TRBJ2-5; D is perhaps TRBD1 (5 bases). The sequence derives from a man between 18 and 35 years old in good health. The CDR3 DNA reads TGCAGCGTTGAGGGGCACGGCCAAGAGACCCAGTACTTC. This gives the protein CSVEGHGQETQYF.